Below are 7 T cell receptor beta chains sequenced from a single sample in a study of blood T cell repertoires in COVID-19. The method was immunoSEQ multiplex PCR; TCRdb's version includes in-frame clones alone and lacks a portion of them. The sample carries roughly 62,000 clones, 87% recorded once. The specimen was peripheral blood. The receptors stem from a human donor with acute or convalescent COVID-19. The donor label of this sample is uncertain.

This chain links TRBV15 with TRBJ1-5, with D unclear. The CDR3 length is 16 residues. Germline V lookup: CDR1 LNHNV, CDR2 YYDKDF (reference sequence). Trimming shortened V by 4 bases and J by 0 bases, and 13 bases separated the two germline ends. The CDR3 loop is CATSTAPGDSNQPQHF. The CDR3 bases are TGTGCCACCAGCACAGCCCCCGGGGATAGCAATCAGCCCCAGCATTTT.

V gene TRBV9 combines with J gene TRBJ1-6; 9 bases agree with TRBD1. Germline CDR1 reads SGDLS; CDR2 reads YYNGEE. The CDR3 length is 15 residues. Trimming cost V 2 bases and J 8 bases; bases outside gene matches: 5. CDR3 nucleotide sequence: TGTGCCAGCAGCGTGGACGGACAGGGGCATTCACCCCTCCACTTT. Translated: CASSVDGQGHSPLHF.

This clone was found a few times. The gene calls are TRBV6-6 and TRBJ2-7, with D possibly TRBD2 on 7 matching bases. The CDR3 runs 17 residues. The V gene's germline CDR1 is MNHNY and CDR2 SVGAGI (reference sequence). The ends were cut back, 5 bases at V and 1 base at J, with 21 bases in the middle. CDR3 DNA sequence: TGTGCCAGCAGTCCAATTAGGGGGGGGCAAGGATCCTACGAGCAGTACGTC. This translates into CASSPIRGGQGSYEQYV.

The chain couples TRBV5-3 to TRBJ1-4, with D hard to call. TRBV5-3 counts as an open reading frame of uncertain function. This CDR3 region has 15 residues. The V end was cut by 2 bases, the J end by 3 bases, with 11 bases between. CDR3 sequence reads: CARSFDLSANEKLFF. The DNA of the CDR3 is TGTGCCAGAAGCTTTGATCTTTCAGCTAATGAAAAACTGTTTTTT.

The V call is TRBV13, the J call TRBJ2-3; TRBD2 agrees at 7 bases. There are 19 residues in the CDR3. Germline CDR1 and CDR2: PRHDT and FYEKMQ (reference sequence). The V gene end was trimmed by 0 bases and the J gene end by 2 bases; junction bases not matched to a gene: 14. CDR3 sequence: CASSLGPPSAGEFTDTQYF. In nucleotides, the CDR3 is TGTGCCAGCAGCTTAGGACCACCCTCCGCGGGGGAATTCACAGATACGCAGTATTTT.

The count of this clone is one. Other DNA sequences of this sample code for an identical CDR3. The chain couples TRBV28 to TRBJ1-2, with D possibly TRBD1 on 6 matching bases. Germline assignment: CDR1 MDHEN and CDR2 SYDVKM. With 6 bases removed from V and 2 bases from J, the gap between germline ends came to 16 bases. The CDR3 runs 15 residues. The CDR3 DNA sequence: TGTGCCAGCAGGGGAACGGGGCAGGGGAACTATGGCTACACCTTC. It translates to CASRGTGQGNYGYTF.

The rearrangement uses TRBV7-9 and TRBJ2-5; D is unresolved. Trimming shortened V by 0 bases and J by 5 bases, and 10 bases separated the two germline ends. CDR3 length: 14 amino acids. Germline-derived CDR1 and CDR2 are SEHNR and FQNEAQ (reference sequence). The CDR3: CASSLAFVSETQYF. The CDR3, as DNA: TGTGCCAGCAGCTTAGCGTTCGTGAGCGAGACCCAGTACTTC.